This T cell receptor beta chain was identified in a study of technical replicates of blood from a few donors (dated by TCRdb to 2016 to 2017). The method behind the library was the immunoSEQ multiplex PCR assay. This is the immuneACCESS table as TCRdb keeps it, with only in-frame sequences that have V and J called. A part of the clones is gone; compared with another copy, unresolved V genes explain less than half, and the rest is unexplained. Here the sample has tens of thousands of clones; approximately 90% occur a single time. 0.27% of the sample is taken by the ten largest. The germline ends are 11 bases apart after V is trimmed by 3 bases and J by 1 base. For CDR1 and CDR2, the germline V gene (reference sequence) lists LNHDA and SQIVND. Including the terminal cysteine and phenylalanine, the CDR3 comprises 15 residues. CDR3 DNA is the only sequence kept; it has 45 bases, read in frame from the first base.

Concerning this clone itself: The target of this receptor is not known. Per-base qualities were not stored, and no clone one base away is much larger.

This chain is built from TRBV19 and TRBJ2-3; TRBD1 is a weak D gene call, 5 bases matching. Sequenced sample: T cells isolated from PBMCs. The receptor was derived from a human donor in good health. The CDR3 sequence is CASSIQGMGTDTQYF. The sequenced DNA: TGTGCCAGTAGTATTCAGGGAATGGGCACAGATACGCAGTATTTT.